What follows are 4 T cell receptor beta chains derived from one specimen sequenced in a study of radiotherapy plus CTLA-4 blockade in lung cancer. Produced via immunoSEQ multiplex PCR; TCRdb's table is partial and in-frame only. The sample lists approximately 52,000 clones, 79% occurring once. This sample comprised peripheral blood, obtained from a patient treated with radiotherapy plus ipilimumab. The receptor source for this set is a human donor with non-small cell lung cancer who had a complete response to radiotherapy plus ipilimumab.

The rearrangement joins TRBV9 to TRBJ2-2, with 7 bases that match TRBD1. V dropped 2 bases and J dropped 6; count of bases not matched to a gene: 4. Looked up from germline, CDR1 is SGDLS and CDR2 is YYNGEE. This CDR3 is built from 14 residues. This CDR3 is CASSVRTGSGELFF. CDR3 nucleotide sequence: TGTGCCAGCAGCGTTAGGACAGGATCCGGGGAGCTGTTTTTT.

The rearrangement joins TRBV7-9 to TRBJ2-2; 9 nucleotides agree with TRBD2. V was pared by 2 bases and J by 6 bases, with 10 bases of the junction left unmatched. Germline-derived CDR1 and CDR2 are SEHNR and FQNEAQ (reference sequence). The CDR3 spans 17 residues. CDR3 in DNA: TGTGCCAGCAGCTTAAAAGGAAGACTAGCGGTCCCCGGGGAGCTGTTTTTT. The encoded protein is CASSLKGRLAVPGELFF. Drawing the rest from reference TRBV7-9 and TRBJ2-2, the complete variable domain is DTGVSQNPRHKITKRGQNVTFRCDPISEHNRLYWYRQTLGQGPEFLTYFQNEAQLEKSRLLSDRFSAERPKGSFSTLEIQRTEQGDSAMYLCASSLKGRLAVPGELFFGEGSRLTVL.

The sample holds a few counts of this clone. This chain's CDR3 is CASSSLRGAGYTF. The CDR3 DNA is TGTGCCAGCAGCTCTCTCCGGGGGGCCGGCTACACCTTC. The chain is built from TRBV7-9 and TRBJ1-2; D possibly corresponds to TRBD1 (6 bases). The germline CDR1 and CDR2 sequences are SEHNR and FQNEAQ (reference sequence). V lost 4 bases to trimming and J lost 8 bases, with 14 bases between them. The CDR3 is 13 residues long.

This clone occurred a few times. The chain has TRBV27 and TRBJ2-1; 14 nucleotides match TRBD2. The CDR3 runs to 20 residues. Germline CDR1 reads MNHEY; CDR2 reads SMNVEV (reference sequence). The V and J ends lost 6 bases and 0 bases, in that order; junction bases with no gene match: 13. The CDR3 region has the DNA TGTGCCAGCAGCCGCTGGGGGGGGACTAGCGGGGGAAACTCCTACAATGAGCAGTTCTTC. This codes for CASSRWGGTSGGNSYNEQFF.